The source of this T cell receptor (beta chain) is a study of identical twins. Overall study results and limits: Models underestimated out-of-frame TCR alpha sharing in monozygotic twins.

The sample holds a few counts of this clonotype. Its antigen remains unidentified. Using its own MiXCR run on the 5' RACE reads, TCRdb lists one record per CDR3 protein. Of about 570,000 distinct CDR3 sequences listed, approximately 9.6% are singletons. Germline V gives CDR1 MNHEY, CDR2 SMNVEV (reference sequence). The V end was cut by 5 bases, the J end by 2 bases, with 10 bases between. The CDR3 sequence is 14 residues long. The sample also formed part of further work on yellow fever vaccine responses in identical twins.

Sequencing used PBMCs. The TCR comes from a woman under 30 in good health. This sequence joins TRBV27 and TRBJ2-1; D unclear. This CDR3 reads CASSRAGAYNEQFF. CDR3 nucleotide sequence: TGTGCCAGCAGTCGGGCAGGAGCCTACAATGAGCAGTTCTTC.